This is a list of T cell receptor beta chains from one sample in a study of T cell clonotyping in hematopoietic cell transplantation. Some clones are missing from TCRdb's copy, which holds only in-frame ones; the method was immunoSEQ multiplex PCR. The sample lists over 6,000 clones, approximately 90% occurring once. Sequences were derived from peripheral blood mononuclear cells, sampled 100 days after allogeneic stem cell transplant. The source is a female patient aged 40-50 years who had an allogeneic stem cell transplant from a related donor, so the T cells may come from the graft donor. Some clones in this sample may be carry-over from other donors' samples. CDR3s include the opening cysteine and the closing phenylalanine or tryptophan. D genes are given only for firm matches. Clone sizes are given selectively: once, few, many, or a class where the clone is expanded.

J	V	D	size	CDR3	DNA
TRBJ1-1	TRBV28	TRBD1	NA	CASSFSPGQGSEAFF	TGTGCCAGCAGTTTTTCCCCGGGACAGGGAAGTGAAGCTTTCTTT
TRBJ2-1	TRBV11-2	NA	NA	CASSFDLAGNEQFF	TGTGCCAGCAGCTTCGATCTAGCAGGCAATGAGCAGTTCTTC
TRBJ1-1	TRBV7-8	TRBD1	NA	CASSLAQGAAEAFF	TGTGCCAGCAGCTTAGCCCAGGGGGCCGCTGAAGCTTTCTTT
TRBJ1-4	TRBV6-1	NA	NA	CASSENEQGSEKLFF	TGTGCCAGCAGTGAAAATGAACAGGGAAGTGAAAAACTGTTTTTT
TRBJ2-1	TRBV19	NA	NA	CASSMFLNNEQFF	TGTGCCAGTAGTATGTTCCTTAACAATGAGCAGTTCTTC
TRBJ1-4	TRBV5-1	NA	NA	CASGVASTNEKLFF	TGCGCCAGCGGGGTGGCCTCAACTAATGAAAAACTGTTTTTT
TRBJ1-2	TRBV19	NA	NA	CASSNGGGFYGYTF	TGTGCCAGTAGTAATGGCGGGGGATTCTATGGCTACACCTTC
TRBJ2-1	TRBV13	TRBD2	NA	CASSLEGSGNNEQFF	TGTGCCAGCAGCTTAGAGGGTAGCGGGAACAATGAGCAGTTCTTC
TRBJ2-1	TRBV28	TRBD2	NA	CASSFGGSGGNEQFF	TGTGCCAGCAGTTTCGGCGGGAGTGGGGGCAATGAGCAGTTCTTC
TRBJ2-7	TRBV19	NA	NA	CASSILGEPYEQYF	TGTGCCAGTAGTATACTGGGAGAACCCTACGAGCAGTACTTC
TRBJ1-4	TRBV6-5	NA	large	CASSYSGADEKLFF	TGTGCCAGCAGTTACTCGGGAGCGGACGAAAAACTGTTTTTT
TRBJ2-7	TRBV6-1	NA	NA	CASSETTVSYEQYF	TGTGCCAGCAGTGAGACGACAGTTTCCTACGAGCAGTACTTC
TRBJ2-5	TRBV30	TRBD2	NA	CAWSDPMLAGGSETQYF	TGTGCCTGGAGTGACCCCATGCTAGCGGGAGGTTCAGAGACCCAGTACTTC
TRBJ1-2	TRBV2	NA	NA	CASIPDLGGYTF	TGTGCCAGCATCCCTGACCTGGGAGGCTACACCTTC
TRBJ2-7	TRBV7-8	TRBD1	NA	CASRTGQGGDEQYF	TGTGCCAGCAGGACGGGACAGGGGGGTGACGAGCAGTACTTC
TRBJ2-1	TRBV21-1	NA	NA	CASSRGLAGVDEQFF	TGTGCCAGCAGCAGGGGACTAGCGGGAGTCGATGAGCAGTTCTTC
TRBJ2-3	TRBV2	NA	NA	CASSHTLTGSTDTQYF	TGTGCCAGCAGTCATACCCTGACGGGTTCCACAGATACGCAGTATTTT
TRBJ1-1	TRBV6-5	TRBD1	NA	CASRKTGGTEAFF	TGTGCCAGCAGAAAAACAGGGGGCACTGAAGCTTTCTTT
TRBJ1-5	TRBV7-2	NA	few	CASSLSMGTAEPQHF	TGTGCCAGCAGCTTATCGATGGGTACCGCCGAACCCCAGCATTTT
TRBJ1-1	TRBV5-1	TRBD1	NA	CASSPPTGGATEAFF	TGCGCCAGCAGCCCTCCGACAGGGGGAGCCACTGAAGCTTTCTTT
TRBJ2-3	TRBV5-5	NA	NA	CASSPPGRTDTQYF	TGTGCCAGCAGCCCCCCGGGGAGGACAGATACGCAGTATTTT
TRBJ1-3	TRBV11-2	NA	NA	CASSSVGDSGNTIYF	TGTGCCAGCAGTTCGGTCGGGGACTCTGGAAACACCATATATTTT
TRBJ2-2	TRBV5-1	TRBD2	few	CASSPGLAGAGSGELFF	TGCGCCAGCAGCCCGGGACTAGCGGGAGCAGGGAGTGGGGAGCTGTTTTTT
TRBJ2-3	TRBV19	NA	NA	CASSAPSGVGTDTQYF	TGTGCCAGTAGTGCCCCCTCAGGGGTGGGCACAGATACGCAGTATTTT
TRBJ2-5	TRBV21-1	NA	NA	CASSKEVRWGETQYF	TGTGCCAGCAGCAAAGAGGTGAGATGGGGAGAGACCCAGTACTTC
TRBJ2-1	TRBV9	NA	NA	CASSAGVDNEQFF	TGTGCCAGCAGCGCGGGAGTTGACAATGAGCAGTTCTTC
TRBJ2-4	TRBV28	TRBD2	NA	CASSSTNGRAGENIQYF	TGTGCCAGCAGTTCGACTAACGGGAGGGCCGGGGAAAACATTCAGTACTTC
TRBJ1-2	TRBV30	TRBD1	NA	CAWSTGIIYGYTF	TGTGCCTGGTCGACAGGGATTATCTATGGCTACACCTTC
TRBJ1-4	TRBV25-1	NA	NA	CASSIQGLNEKLFF	TGTGCCAGCAGTATTCAGGGACTTAATGAAAAACTGTTTTTT
TRBJ1-2	TRBV28	NA	NA	CATRPPRSYYGYTF	TGTGCCACGCGACCACCCAGGAGTTACTATGGCTACACCTTC
TRBJ2-3	TRBV4-3	TRBD2	NA	CASSQGTSGRYNQYF	TGCGCCAGCAGCCAAGGGACTAGCGGGAGATACAATCAGTATTTT
TRBJ1-2	TRBV5-1	NA	NA	CASSLLTPDYGYTF	TGCGCCAGCAGCTTGTTGACGCCGGACTATGGCTACACCTTC
TRBJ2-3	TRBV11-3	TRBD2	once	CASSSQGLATDTQYF	TGTGCCAGCAGCTCACAGGGACTAGCAACAGATACGCAGTATTTT
TRBJ2-3	TRBV9	NA	NA	CASSVKAGFTDTQYF	TGTGCCAGCAGCGTTAAAGCGGGCTTCACAGATACGCAGTATTTT
TRBJ1-1	TRBV5-8	NA	NA	CASSFPQNTEAFF	TGTGCCAGCAGCTTTCCCCAGAACACTGAAGCTTTCTTT
TRBJ2-7	TRBV11-2	NA	NA	CASSLGQGSSYEQYF	TGTGCCAGCAGCTTAGGTCAGGGGAGTTCATACGAGCAGTACTTC
TRBJ2-2	TRBV6-5	NA	few	CASSYSNLAGAGELFF	TGTGCCAGCAGTTACTCGAATTTGGCAGGGGCCGGGGAGCTGTTTTTT
TRBJ1-5	TRBV19	NA	few	CASSISGNQPQHF	TGTGCCAGTAGTATTAGTGGCAATCAGCCCCAGCATTTT
TRBJ2-1	TRBV18	NA	NA	CASSLGEANNEQFF	TGTGCCAGCTCCCTAGGGGAGGCTAACAATGAGCAGTTCTTC
TRBJ2-7	TRBV5-4	NA	once	CASSLGGHSYEQYF	TGTGCCAGCAGCTTAGGCGGGCACTCCTACGAGCAGTACTTC
TRBJ2-1	TRBV15	NA	NA	CATSRDRVGDEQFF	TGTGCCACCAGCAGAGATCGGGTCGGGGATGAGCAGTTCTTC
TRBJ1-2	TRBV19	NA	NA	CASRKDGDYGYTF	TGTGCCAGTAGGAAGGACGGAGACTATGGCTACACCTTC
TRBJ2-1	TRBV11-2	TRBD2	NA	CASSSSGNRNEQFF	TGTGCCAGCAGTTCGAGCGGGAATCGCAATGAGCAGTTCTTC
TRBJ1-1	TRBV2	TRBD1	NA	CASSGSDREGWSAEAFF	TGTGCCAGCAGTGGCTCCGACAGGGAGGGGTGGAGCGCTGAAGCTTTCTTT
TRBJ1-1	TRBV6-6	TRBD1	once	CASSYSRDRAHTEAFF	TGTGCCAGCAGTTACTCCCGGGACAGGGCCCACACTGAAGCTTTCTTT
TRBJ2-3	TRBV7-9	NA	NA	CASSPRQGGHGTDTQYF	TGTGCCAGCAGCCCCCGTCAGGGGGGGCACGGCACAGATACGCAGTATTTT
TRBJ2-4	TRBV6-5	NA	NA	CASKRENIQYF	TGTGCCAGCAAGAGGGAAAACATTCAGTACTTC
TRBJ1-1	TRBV6-5	TRBD1	once	CASKGQTNTEAFF	TGTGCCAGCAAGGGACAGACGAACACTGAAGCTTTCTTT
TRBJ2-6	TRBV6-5	NA	NA	CASTSSGANVLTF	TGTGCCAGCACCTCATCTGGGGCCAACGTCCTGACTTTC
TRBJ2-3	TRBV5-1	TRBD2	NA	CASCATGGADTQYF	TGCGCCAGCTGCGCGACGGGGGGGGCAGATACGCAGTATTTT
TRBJ2-7	TRBV6-5	TRBD2	NA	CASRDEGTRSEQYF	TGTGCCAGCAGAGACGAAGGGACTAGATCCGAGCAGTACTTC
TRBJ1-2	TRBV6-5	NA	NA	CASSYRRGRDYGYTF	TGTGCCAGCAGTTACAGGAGGGGACGAGACTATGGCTACACCTTC
TRBJ2-5	TRBV23-1	NA	NA	CASTHWTQYF	TGCGCCAGCACCCATTGGACCCAGTACTTC
TRBJ2-3	TRBV28	NA	NA	CASSLLGRTDTQYF	TGTGCCAGCAGTCTGCTTGGTCGCACAGATACGCAGTATTTT
TRBJ2-1	TRBV4-2	NA	NA	CASSQDWSQGQFF	TGTGCCAGCAGCCAAGATTGGTCTCAGGGGCAGTTCTTC
TRBJ2-5	TRBV6-1	NA	NA	CASSERGDRLTETQYF	TGTGCCAGCAGTGAACGGGGGGACAGGTTGACGGAGACCCAGTACTTC
TRBJ2-3	TRBV11-3	TRBD2	few	CASRGLAEDTQYF	TGTGCCAGCAGGGGACTAGCGGAAGATACGCAGTATTTT
TRBJ2-7	TRBV6-1	TRBD1	NA	CASSEQGAPSYEQYF	TGTGCCAGCAGTGAGCAGGGGGCCCCTTCCTACGAGCAGTACTTC
TRBJ2-5	TRBV7-9	NA	NA	CASSFVGETQYF	TGTGCCAGCAGCTTCGTAGGGGAGACCCAGTACTTC